This T cell receptor beta chain was recorded in a study of Graves' ophthalmopathy and Graves' hyperthyroidism. In germline, CDR1 is GTSNPN, CDR2 SVGIG (reference sequence). V shed 5 bases and J 2 bases; nucleotides not matched to a gene: 8. This CDR3 comprises 14 residues. This clonotype has ten or more counts. RNA transcripts were the template, and TCR beta CDR3 regions were amplified from them. First-round RT-PCR with HTBI primers preceded a second-round multiplex PCR. TCRdb independently ran MiXCR on the multiplex PCR reads; one entry per CDR3 protein. The repertoire holds hundreds of thousands of distinct CDR3 sequences, with about an eighth as singletons. Reliance was placed on clinical symptoms, serum thyroxine, TRAb, thyroid ultrasound and orbital computed tomography for diagnosis.

This TCR was recovered from a woman aged 25 to 39 with Graves' ophthalmopathy. Material for sequencing was blood. The chain is built from TRBV30 and TRBJ2-7, with 8 bases fitting TRBD1. CDR3 coding DNA: TGTGCCTGGCGCACCGGGACAGGCGCCTACGAGCAGTACTTC. This codes for CAWRTGTGAYEQYF.